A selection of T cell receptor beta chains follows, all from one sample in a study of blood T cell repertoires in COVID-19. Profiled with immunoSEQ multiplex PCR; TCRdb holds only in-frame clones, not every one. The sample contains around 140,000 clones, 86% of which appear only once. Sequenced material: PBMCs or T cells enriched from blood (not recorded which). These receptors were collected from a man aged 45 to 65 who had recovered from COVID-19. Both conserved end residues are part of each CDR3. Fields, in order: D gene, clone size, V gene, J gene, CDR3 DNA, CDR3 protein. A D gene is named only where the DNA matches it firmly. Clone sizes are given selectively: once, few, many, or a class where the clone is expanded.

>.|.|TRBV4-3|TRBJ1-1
TGCGCCAGCAGCACCACTAGGTTCATGAACACTGAAGCTTTCTTT
CASSTTRFMNTEAFF
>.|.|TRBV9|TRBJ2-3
TGTGCCAGCAGCCAGGACTTACGTACAGATACGCAGTATTTT
CASSQDLRTDTQYF
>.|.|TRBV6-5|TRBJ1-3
TGTGCCAGCAGTTACAGGGGCAACTCTGGAAACACCATATATTTT
CASSYRGNSGNTIYF
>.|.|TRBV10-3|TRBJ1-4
TGTGCCATCAGTGATCTGGGGGCGGGTGAAAAACTGTTTTTT
CAISDLGAGEKLFF
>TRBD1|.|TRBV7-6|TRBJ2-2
TGTGCCAGCAGTCCGTCCGGGACAGGGTTCGGGGAGCTGTTTTTT
CASSPSGTGFGELFF
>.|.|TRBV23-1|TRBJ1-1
TGCGCCAGCAGTTACACGTTACAGGGAAGAGACACTGAAGCTTTCTTT
CASSYTLQGRDTEAFF
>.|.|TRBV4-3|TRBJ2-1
TGCGCCAGCAGCCAAGAACCGGCGGTTTTGTCCTACAATGAGCAGTTCTTC
CASSQEPAVLSYNEQFF
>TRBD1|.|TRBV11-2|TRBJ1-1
TGTGCCAGCAGCGGTCCAGGGGGCTTGAGCACTGAAGCTTTCTTT
CASSGPGGLSTEAFF
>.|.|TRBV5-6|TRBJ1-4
TGTGCCAGCAGCGACAGGTCAACAACTAATGAAAAACTGTTTTTT
CASSDRSTTNEKLFF
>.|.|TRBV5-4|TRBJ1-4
TGTGCCAGCAGCTCCGGGGGTTTTGCTGAAAAACTGTTTTTT
CASSSGGFAEKLFF
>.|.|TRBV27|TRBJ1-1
TGTGCCAGCAGTTTGGGGAACAGGGCTGACACTGAAGCTTTCTTT
CASSLGNRADTEAFF
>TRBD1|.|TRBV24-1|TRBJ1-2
TGTGCCACCAGTGATCGGGACAGCAAAACTCCCTATGGCTACACCTTC
CATSDRDSKTPYGYTF
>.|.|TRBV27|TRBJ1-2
TGTGCCAGCAGTGCCGGGTCTCGGGGCTACACCTTC
CASSAGSRGYTF
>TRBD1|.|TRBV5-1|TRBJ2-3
TGCGCCAGCAGCCGGGACAGGGGCACAGATACGCAGTATTTT
CASSRDRGTDTQYF
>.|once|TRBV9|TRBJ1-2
TGTGCCAGCAGCCCCCCCCCGGACTATGGCTACACCTTC
CASSPPPDYGYTF
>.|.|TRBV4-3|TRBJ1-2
TGCGCCAGCAGCCAAGATGTCGTCAAGCATTACTATGGCTACACCTTC
CASSQDVVKHYYGYTF
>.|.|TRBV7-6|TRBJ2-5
TGTGCCAGCACCCCGGGGAGCTTCCAAGAGACCCAGTACTTC
CASTPGSFQETQYF
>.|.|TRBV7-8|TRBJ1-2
TGTGCCAGCAGTCCGAAGGCGGGAGTTGACTATGGCTACACCTTC
CASSPKAGVDYGYTF
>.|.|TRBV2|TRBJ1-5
TGTGCCAGCAGTGGAACAGTCAGTCGCAATCAGCCCCAGCATTTT
CASSGTVSRNQPQHF
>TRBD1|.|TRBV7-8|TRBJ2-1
TGTGCCAGCAGCTTAGGGACAGGGGGGGTTGAGCAGTTCTTC
CASSLGTGGVEQFF
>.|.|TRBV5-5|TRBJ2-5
TGTGCCAGCAGCTCGACCCCTCGGGGGTTGAAAGAGACCCAGTACTTC
CASSSTPRGLKETQYF
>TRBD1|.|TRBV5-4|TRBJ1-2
TGTGCCAGCAGCTCTCCGGACAGGTCTCAAGGCTACACCTTC
CASSSPDRSQGYTF
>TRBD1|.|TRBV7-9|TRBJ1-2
TGTGCCAGCAGCTTAGCAGGACAGGGCCCTTCTTACTTC
CASSLAGQGPSYF
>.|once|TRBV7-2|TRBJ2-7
TGTGCCAGCAGCTTAGCTCAGGGATCGAGTGAGCAGTACTTC
CASSLAQGSSEQYF
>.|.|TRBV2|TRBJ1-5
TGTGCCAGCAGTCTGGACAGAAATCAGCCCCAGCATTTT
CASSLDRNQPQHF
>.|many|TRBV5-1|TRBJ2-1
TGCGCCAGCAGCATATCCGGGGGTTACAATGAGCAGTTCTTC
CASSISGGYNEQFF
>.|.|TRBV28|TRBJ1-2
TGTGCCAGCAGTTCCTCCAGCCCGTACCCGGAGGGAGGCTACACCTTC
CASSSSSPYPEGGYTF
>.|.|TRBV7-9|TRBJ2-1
TGTGCCAGCAGCTTAGCGGGGGATCCCCTAGCGCGCTACAATGAGCAGTTCTTC
CASSLAGDPLARYNEQFF
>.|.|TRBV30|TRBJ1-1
TGTGCCTGGACTGATTGGGCGAACACTGAAGCTTTCTTT
CAWTDWANTEAFF
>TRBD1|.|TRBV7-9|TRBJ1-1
TGTGCCAGCAGCTTAGAGGGGGGACAGGCCGGGGCTTTCTTT
CASSLEGGQAGAFF
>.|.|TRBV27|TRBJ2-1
TGTGCCAGCAGCCCCCTAAACAGGGTTCTAAGTTACAATGAGCAGTTCTTC
CASSPLNRVLSYNEQFF
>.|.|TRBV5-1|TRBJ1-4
TGCGCCAGCAGCTTGGCCCCAGGGGATGAAAAACTGTTTTTT
CASSLAPGDEKLFF
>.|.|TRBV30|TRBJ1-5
TGTGCCTGGAGCAGGGGCAGGGTCACCCATTTT
CAWSRGRVTHF
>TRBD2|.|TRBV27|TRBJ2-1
TGTGCCAACAGTTCCCGACTAGCGGGAGGGCGGGAAGGAGGTTACGATGAGCAGTTCTTC
CANSSRLAGGREGGYDEQFF
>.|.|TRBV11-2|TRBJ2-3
TGTGCCAGCGGCTCCGGGGATACGCAGTATTTT
CASGSGDTQYF
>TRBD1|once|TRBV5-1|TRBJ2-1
TGCGCCAGCAGCTTGGCCACAGGGGGCGCGAGGAATGAGCAGTTCTTC
CASSLATGGARNEQFF
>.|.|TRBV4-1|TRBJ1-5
TGCGCCAGCAGCCAAGTGCAGGTGCCCTATAGCAATCAGCCCCAGCATTTT
CASSQVQVPYSNQPQHF
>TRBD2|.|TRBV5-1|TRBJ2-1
TGCGCCAGCAGCTTCGGACTAGCGACTCTTAATGAGCAGTTCTTC
CASSFGLATLNEQFF
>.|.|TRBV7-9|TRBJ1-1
TGTGCCAGCAGCTTAGCCATGACTCGTACTGAAGCTTTCTTT
CASSLAMTRTEAFF
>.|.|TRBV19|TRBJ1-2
TGTGCCAGTAGTATAGCTCCGAGTAACTATGGCTACACCTTC
CASSIAPSNYGYTF
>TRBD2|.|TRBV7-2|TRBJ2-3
TGTGCCAGCAGCTCAAAGGGGACTAGGAGCACAGATACGCAGTATTTT
CASSSKGTRSTDTQYF
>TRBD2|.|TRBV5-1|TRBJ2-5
TGCGCCAGCAGCCTTAGCGGGGGGGCGGAAGAGACCCAGTACTTC
CASSLSGGAEETQYF
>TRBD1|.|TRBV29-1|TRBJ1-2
TGCAGCGCCGCGGCGGGGACAGCTTATGGCTACACCTTC
CSAAAGTAYGYTF
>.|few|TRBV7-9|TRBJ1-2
TGTGCCAGCAGCCCTGACAGACGCTATGGCTACACCTTC
CASSPDRRYGYTF
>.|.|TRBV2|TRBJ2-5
TGTGCCAGCAGGCGATACACGACCCTGGAGGAGACCCAGTACTTC
CASRRYTTLEETQYF
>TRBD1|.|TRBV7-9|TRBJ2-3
TGTGCCAGCAGCTTTTCACAGGGGGCAGATACGCAGTATTTT
CASSFSQGADTQYF
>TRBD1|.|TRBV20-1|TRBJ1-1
TGCAGTGCGAGTCGGGCAGGGGGCACGATGAACACTGAAGCTTTCTTT
CSASRAGGTMNTEAFF
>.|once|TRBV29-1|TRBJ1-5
TGCAGCGTTTTGGAGTCGGGTTTCTTTTATAGCAATCAGCCCCAGCATTTT
CSVLESGFFYSNQPQHF